A selection of T cell receptor beta chains follows, all from one sample in a study of cytomegalovirus exposure and HLA in healthy donors. Method: immunoSEQ multiplex PCR; TCRdb's copy keeps in-frame clones and lacks some. Among 120,000 to 150,000 clones listed, approximately 83% were seen once. The sequenced sample consisted of PBMCs. The receptors were gathered from a woman in her 40s in good health and CMV-seronegative. The CDR3 runs from the conserved cysteine through the conserved F or W. D genes are given only for firm matches. Only part of the rows carry a size: once, few, many, or a class if the clone is expanded.

.,14,.,TRBJ2-5,TRBV6-5,TGTGCCAGCAGTTGGGCAACAAGTTGGGAGACCCAGTACTTC,CASSWATSWETQYF
.,14,.,TRBJ1-1,TRBV19,TGTGCCAGTACCCGCCGGAGGGGCCACACTGAAGCTTTCTTT,CASTRRRGHTEAFF
TRBD2,13,.,TRBJ2-7,TRBV6-6,TGTGCCAGCAGGGGAGGGCAAGCCTACGAGCAGTACTTC,CASRGGQAYEQYF
.,13,.,TRBJ2-5,TRBV6-6,TGTGCCAGCAGTCCAAACACGCAAGAGACCCAGTACTTC,CASSPNTQETQYF
.,15,.,TRBJ1-6,TRBV6-1,TGTGCCAGCAGTGTTATCCGGGGGCGGGAGTCACCCCTCCACTTT,CASSVIRGRESPLHF
.,16,.,TRBJ1-1,TRBV4-1,TGCGCCAGCAGCCAAGATTACGGCCTCCAGGGGACTGAAGCTTTCTTT,CASSQDYGLQGTEAFF
TRBD1,15,.,TRBJ1-3,TRBV6-4,TGTGCCAGCAGTGACCACAGGGTACAGGGGAACACCATATATTTT,CASSDHRVQGNTIYF
.,14,.,TRBJ1-2,TRBV6-5,TGTGCCAGCAGTAGAAAGGGGGGGTTCTATGGCTACACCTTC,CASSRKGGFYGYTF
.,14,few,TRBJ1-4,TRBV6-6,TGTGCCAGCAGTTATGAGGCAACTAATGAAAAACTGTTTTTT,CASSYEATNEKLFF
.,15,.,TRBJ2-7,TRBV6-1,TGTGCCAGCACCCAGCGGGTGAAGGTGGCCTACGAGCAGTACTTC,CASTQRVKVAYEQYF
TRBD1,12,.,TRBJ2-1,TRBV6-1,TGTGCCAGCACCCGGACAGGGAATGAGCAGTTCTTC,CASTRTGNEQFF
TRBD2,15,.,TRBJ2-3,TRBV5-4,TGTGCCAGCAGCTTAATAGCGGGGGAAGGGAATACGCAGTATTTT,CASSLIAGEGNTQYF
TRBD2,17,.,TRBJ2-1,TRBV2,TGTGCCAGCAGTGAATCGGCTAGCGGGTCCTTCTACAATGAGCAGTTCTTC,CASSESASGSFYNEQFF
.,15,.,TRBJ2-5,TRBV27,TGTGCCAGCAGTAAGTACACAGGGTTGGCAGGTGAGCAGTACTTC,CASSKYTGLAGEQYF
.,12,.,TRBJ2-1,TRBV4-2,TGTGCCAGCAGCCAAGAGGCGGGACTCCCGTTCTTC,CASSQEAGLPFF
TRBD1,13,.,TRBJ1-2,TRBV7-2,TGTGCCAGCAGCTTAGGGCCAGGGGGCGGCTACACCTTC,CASSLGPGGGYTF
TRBD1,16,.,TRBJ1-2,TRBV5-6,TGTGCCAGCAGCTCCGGGGTCCAAGACAGGGTCTATGGCTACACCTTC,CASSSGVQDRVYGYTF
TRBD1,19,.,TRBJ2-6,TRBV11-2,TGTGCCAGCAGCCAATTCCCAGGGGGTTGGTCGGCTGGGGCCAACGTCCTGACTTTC,CASSQFPGGWSAGANVLTF
.,12,.,TRBJ1-2,TRBV7-8,TGTGCCAGCAGCTTAGGGGGGGTTGGCTACACCTTC,CASSLGGVGYTF
.,14,.,TRBJ1-2,TRBV5-1,TGCGCCAGCAGCGCGGACGCCTCTAGCGCTGGCTACACCTTC,CASSADASSAGYTF
.,15,.,TRBJ1-1,TRBV5-1,TGCGCCAGCAGCTTGGGAGTACAGGCGAACACTGAAGCTTTCTTT,CASSLGVQANTEAFF
.,15,.,TRBJ1-1,TRBV5-1,TGCGCCAGCAGCTTGGGCGGTCCCAGAAACACTGAAGCTTTCTTT,CASSLGGPRNTEAFF
.,13,.,TRBJ1-2,TRBV19,TGTGCCAGTAGGACACAAGGGGCGCAAGGCTACACCTTC,CASRTQGAQGYTF
TRBD2,15,.,TRBJ2-7,TRBV7-2,TGTGCCAGCAGCTTAGAGATAGCGGGAACCTACGAGCAGTACTTC,CASSLEIAGTYEQYF
TRBD1,17,.,TRBJ2-4,TRBV11-2,TGTGCCAGCAGCCGAATCAGACAGGGGGAGGCCAAAAACATTCAGTACTTC,CASSRIRQGEAKNIQYF
TRBD2,15,once,TRBJ2-3,TRBV6-1,TGTGCCAGCAGTGCCCGACTAGCGGGCACAGATACGCAGTATTTT,CASSARLAGTDTQYF
TRBD1,15,.,TRBJ2-7,TRBV5-4,TGTGCCAGCAGCTTAGGGACAGATAGAATCTACGAGCAGTACTTC,CASSLGTDRIYEQYF
.,12,.,TRBJ1-1,TRBV11-2,TGTGCCAGCAGCTTAGAGGGACTGGGCGCCGTCTTT,CASSLEGLGAVF
TRBD1,16,.,TRBJ1-4,TRBV18,TGTGCCAGCTCAAGTTTTACCGGACAGGGCTTTTCGGAACTGTTTTTT,CASSSFTGQGFSELFF
TRBD2,13,.,TRBJ2-1,TRBV18,TGTGCCAGTCTGGGAAGCGGGAATGGTGAGCAGTTCTTC,CASLGSGNGEQFF
.,14,.,TRBJ2-7,TRBV19,TGTGCCAGTAGCCTACAGGGCCCTCCCTACGAGCAGTACTTC,CASSLQGPPYEQYF
.,14,.,TRBJ2-3,TRBV4-1,TGCGCCAGCAGCCCCCCGGGGTGGGCAGATACGCAGTATTTT,CASSPPGWADTQYF
.,14,.,TRBJ1-1,TRBV9,TGTGCCAGCAGCGTAGTGGGCCTGAACACTGAAGCTTTCTTT,CASSVVGLNTEAFF
.,11,few,TRBJ1-1,TRBV2,TGTGCCAGCAGTGAGGAGGACGAAGCTTTCTTT,CASSEEDEAFF
.,14,.,TRBJ2-5,TRBV6-6,TGTGCCAGCAGTTATCGGGACACTAAAGAGACCCAGTACTTC,CASSYRDTKETQYF
TRBD2,15,.,TRBJ2-2,TRBV18,TGTGCCAGCTCACCAGCGGGAGTAGGAACCGGGGAGCTGTTTTTT,CASSPAGVGTGELFF
.,18,.,TRBJ2-5,TRBV4-1,TGCGCCAGCAGCCAAAGGATAGGAACAGGTCTCACCTCAGAGACCCAGTACTTC,CASSQRIGTGLTSETQYF
TRBD1,16,.,TRBJ1-1,TRBV18,TGTGCCAGCTCACCAATCAAAGGGACAGGGTCCTCTGAAGCTTTCTTT,CASSPIKGTGSSEAFF
TRBD1,13,.,TRBJ1-2,TRBV5-4,TGTGCCAGCAGCCCGGGGACAGGGCATGGCTACACCTTC,CASSPGTGHGYTF
TRBD1,15,.,TRBJ1-4,TRBV11-2,TGTGCCAGCAGCTTAAGGGACAGGATTAATGAAAAACTGTTTTTT,CASSLRDRINEKLFF
.,12,.,TRBJ1-5,TRBV5-4,TGTGCCAGCAGCTCACCGGGGGGGCCCCAGCATTTT,CASSSPGGPQHF
.,13,.,TRBJ1-5,TRBV6-1,TGTGCCAGCTCAGGGGATAGCAATCAGCCCCAGCATTTT,CASSGDSNQPQHF
.,14,.,TRBJ1-5,TRBV27,TGTGCCAGCAGTTTCGACGGCCCGGAGCAGCCCCAGCATTTT,CASSFDGPEQPQHF
.,15,.,TRBJ2-3,TRBV21-1,TGTGCCAGCAGAGGACTCGGACAGAGCACAGATACGCAGTATTTT,CASRGLGQSTDTQYF
TRBD2,15,.,TRBJ2-7,TRBV27,TGTGCCAGCAGTCCCGGGACTAGCGGGGGAAACGAGCAGTACTTC,CASSPGTSGGNEQYF
TRBD1,14,few,TRBJ1-2,TRBV6-6,TGTGCCAGCAGTTACGAAGACAGGGGTGATGGCTACACCTTC,CASSYEDRGDGYTF
.,17,.,TRBJ2-1,TRBV10-3,TGTGCCATCAGTGGGGTGGGGGCCCTAAGCTCCTACAATGAGCAGTTCTTC,CAISGVGALSSYNEQFF
.,14,.,TRBJ2-7,TRBV6-5,TGTGCCAGCAGTTTACTCCAGGGAACCTACGAGCAGTACTTC,CASSLLQGTYEQYF
.,17,.,TRBJ1-4,TRBV27,TGTGCCAGCAGACGCTTGACAGGAAGTTTGATTAACGAAAAACTGTTTTTT,CASRRLTGSLINEKLFF
.,13,.,TRBJ2-1,TRBV10-2,TGCGCCAGCACTGGGGGCCGGGTCAATGAGCAGTTCTTC,CASTGGRVNEQFF
TRBD1,15,.,TRBJ2-7,TRBV6-5,TGTGCCAGCAGCAGGGGGGGACAGGGCATGTACGAGCAGTACTTC,CASSRGGQGMYEQYF
TRBD1,14,few,TRBJ1-5,TRBV6-1,TGTGCCAGCAGTGTACAGGGGTTCGATCAGCCCCAGCATTTT,CASSVQGFDQPQHF
.,14,.,TRBJ2-3,TRBV7-9,TGTTCCAGCAGCTTATTGTCGTCCACAGATACGCAGTATTTT,CSSSLLSSTDTQYF
TRBD1,13,few,TRBJ1-1,TRBV29-1,TGCAGCGTTGGAAACAGGGGGGACACTGAAGCTTTCTTT,CSVGNRGDTEAFF
TRBD1,14,.,TRBJ2-7,TRBV7-8,TGTGCCAGCAGCGTCGGGCCAGGGGGCTACGAGCAGTACTTC,CASSVGPGGYEQYF
.,15,few,TRBJ1-3,TRBV6-5,TGTGCCAGCAGGTCGACAGTGCACTCTGGAAACACCATATATTTT,CASRSTVHSGNTIYF